These 6 T cell receptor beta chains were sequenced from one sample in a study of cytomegalovirus exposure and HLA in healthy donors (dated by TCRdb to the late 2010s). Library preparation used the immunoSEQ multiplex PCR assay. Imported from immuneACCESS, the table was reduced by TCRdb to in-frame sequences with V and J called. These copies leave out some clones; in studies compared against another copy, an unresolved V gene accounts for under half, and the cause of the remainder is not known. In this sample the table shows 150,000 to 180,000 clones, 86% of which occur a single time. Of the sample, approximately 2% is held by the ten largest clones. Sequenced input: PBMCs. These receptor sequences come from a human donor in good health.

The gene calls are TRBV4-2 and TRBJ1-2; perhaps TRBD1 as D (5 bases). In germline, CDR1 is LGHNA, CDR2 YNFKEQ. Trimming took off 0 bases at V and 0 bases at J, with 8 bases between the two ends. The CDR3 is 15 amino acids. The CDR3 here is CASSQDDRPNYGYTF. CDR3 DNA: TGTGCCAGCAGCCAAGATGACAGACCTAACTATGGCTACACCTTC.

The rearrangement joins TRBV5-6 to TRBJ1-2, with D perhaps matching TRBD1 (6 bases). The germline V and J ends were trimmed by 3 bases and 5 bases, with 17 bases remaining between them. The germline gives CDR1 SGHDT, CDR2 YYEEEE. This CDR3 has 15 residues. Here the CDR3 reads CASSSEGLGTYGYTF. In nucleotides, the CDR3 is TGTGCCAGCAGCTCCGAGGGTCTGGGGACATATGGCTACACCTTC.

This clone was counted once. The V call is TRBV18, the J call TRBJ1-2; 8 bases align to TRBD1. The CDR3 runs to 14 residues. V lost 1 base to trimming and J lost 3 bases; unmatched junction nucleotides: 1. Germline V CDR1 and CDR2: KGHSH, LQKENI. This CDR3 reads CASSPLQGDYGYTF. Written as DNA, the CDR3 is TGTGCCAGCTCACCACTACAGGGGGACTATGGCTACACCTTC. Filled out from reference TRBV18 and TRBJ1-2, the complete variable domain reads NAGVMQNPRHLVRRRGQEARLRCSPMKGHSHVYWYRQLPEEGLKFMVYLQKENIIDESGMPKERFSAEFPKEGPSILRIQQVVRGDSAAYFCASSPLQGDYGYTFGSGTRLTVV.

The V and J genes are TRBV5-1 and TRBJ1-2; D not certain. V dropped 4 bases and J dropped 5 bases, with 15 bases sitting between them. Germline CDR1 SGHRS, CDR2 YFSETQ. There are 14 residues in the CDR3. The chain's CDR3 is CASSPAPDYYGYTF. CDR3 coding DNA: TGCGCCAGCAGCCCGGCCCCAGACTATTATGGCTACACCTTC.

This clone was counted a few times. The chain employs TRBV29-1 and TRBJ1-1; D not certain. The V gene's germline CDR1 is SQVTM and CDR2 ANQGSEA. The germline V and J ends were trimmed by 4 bases and 1 base, with 10 bases remaining between them. This CDR3 contains 13 residues. Here the CDR3 reads CSVAFGGNTEAFF. In DNA, the CDR3 is TGCAGCGTTGCCTTTGGCGGGAACACTGAAGCTTTCTTT.

The CDR3 loop reads CASSPGLAVNEQFF. The CDR3 nucleotides read TGTGCCAGCAGTCCGGGACTAGCGGTTAATGAGCAGTTCTTC. The V and J genes are TRBV6-1 and TRBJ2-1, with 11 bases matching TRBD2. V lost 5 bases and J lost 7; bases outside the gene matches: 4. The germline gives CDR1 MNHNS, CDR2 SASEGT. The CDR3 is made up of 14 amino acids.